The clone carrying this T cell receptor (beta chain) occurred a few times. Antigen: not known. The data were obtained in a study of blood T cells in healthy people across ages. Trimming took 2 bases from V and 3 from J, leaving 11 bases between them. Germline V lookup: CDR1 SGHDT, CDR2 YYEEEE. The CDR3 runs to 14 residues. Sample-barcoded 5' priming and a J-beta primer mix drove a second PCR of 7 to 11 cycles. TCRdb fed the 5' RACE reads into MiXCR, producing one record per CDR3 protein. There are about 1.4 million distinct CDR3 sequences in the sample; around 59% occur only once, and over 5.5% lies in the top ten. Findings of the study overall: Naive CD4+ cell counts and diversity both ran higher in long-lived than in aged donors.

The sample was blood. The TCR sequence derives from a man between 18 and 29 years old in good health. V gene TRBV5-6 combines with J gene TRBJ1-2; D gene uncertain. Here the CDR3 DNA reads TGTGCCAGCAGCTTAGGGTCCCAGGACTATGGCTACACCTTC. Amino acid sequence: CASSLGSQDYGYTF. Variable domain in full (rest from reference TRBV5-6 and TRBJ1-2): DAGVTQSPTHLIKTRGQQVTLRCSPKSGHDTVSWYQQALGQGPQFIFQYYEEEERQRGNFPDRFSGHQFPNYSSELNVNALLLGDSALYLCASSLGSQDYGYTFGSGTRLTVV.